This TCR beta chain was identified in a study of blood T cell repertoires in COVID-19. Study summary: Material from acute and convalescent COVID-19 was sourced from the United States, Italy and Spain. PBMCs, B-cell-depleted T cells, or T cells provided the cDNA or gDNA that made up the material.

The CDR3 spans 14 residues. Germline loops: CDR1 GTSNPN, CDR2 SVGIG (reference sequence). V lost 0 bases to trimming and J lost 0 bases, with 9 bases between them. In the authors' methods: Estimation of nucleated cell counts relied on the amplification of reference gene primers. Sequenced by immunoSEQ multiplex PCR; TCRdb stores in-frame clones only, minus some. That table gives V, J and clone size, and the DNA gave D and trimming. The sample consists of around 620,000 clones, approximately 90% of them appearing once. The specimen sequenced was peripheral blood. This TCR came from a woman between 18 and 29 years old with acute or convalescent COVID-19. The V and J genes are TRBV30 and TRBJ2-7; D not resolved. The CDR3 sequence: CAWSVWSHSYEQYF. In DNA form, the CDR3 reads TGTGCCTGGAGTGTCTGGTCACACTCCTACGAGCAGTACTTC.